These 27 T cell receptor beta chains came from one sample sequenced in a study of blood T cell repertoires in COVID-19. TCRdb's copy holds only in-frame clones and misses some; the assay was immunoSEQ multiplex PCR. The sample records a few hundred thousand clones, around 86% being singletons. Material: peripheral blood. The receptors come from a young woman with active or convalescent COVID-19.

V is TRBV19 and J is TRBJ1-6; weak D call: TRBD1 (5 bases). V was trimmed by 3 bases and J by 0 bases, leaving 15 bases between them. CDR3 length: 18 amino acids. Looked up from germline, CDR1 is LNHDA and CDR2 is SQIVND (reference sequence). CDR3 residues: CASSMKGLQSSYNSPLHF. The CDR3 DNA is TGTGCCAGTAGTATGAAGGGACTACAAAGCTCCTATAATTCACCCCTCCACTTT.

The rearrangement links TRBV6-6 to TRBJ1-5; D may be TRBD1 (6 bases). Germline loops: CDR1 MNHNY, CDR2 SVGAGI (reference sequence). This CDR3 has 16 amino acids. The ends were cut back, 5 bases at V and 5 bases at J, with 19 bases in the middle. For the CDR3, the DNA is TGTGCCAGCAGTACTAGGGGCGCCAGGGGCCATCAGCCCCAGCATTTT. It translates to CASSTRGARGHQPQHF.

The chain joins TRBV29-1 to TRBJ2-3, with 8 bases lining up with TRBD1. CDR3 length: 15 residues. V dropped 7 bases and J dropped 0; count of bases not matched to a gene: 9. Germline V lookup: CDR1 SQVTM, CDR2 ANQGSEA. The CDR3 DNA is TGCAGCGCCTTGGGACAGGTGATTAGCACAGATACGCAGTATTTT. The encoded protein is CSALGQVISTDTQYF.

The chain has TRBV30 and TRBJ2-7; D may be TRBD1 (5 bases). This CDR3 has 14 residues. The germline gives CDR1 GTSNPN, CDR2 SVGIG (reference sequence). Between the trimmed V and J ends, which lost 5 bases and 0 bases, there was a span of 14 bases. The CDR3 spells CAWERQYHSYEQYF. The DNA of the CDR3 is TGTGCCTGGGAGAGACAGTACCACTCCTACGAGCAGTACTTC.

In this sample, this clone turned up many times. The chain combines TRBV28 with TRBJ1-5, with TRBD1 matching over 9 bases. V dropped 3 bases and J dropped 6; count of bases not matched to a gene: 6. The CDR3 length is 15 residues. CDR1 MDHEN and CDR2 SYDVKM come from the germline V gene. The CDR3 DNA sequence: TGTGCCAGCAGTTTTGAGGACAGGGGAGGTCAGCCCCAGCATTTT. It encodes CASSFEDRGGQPQHF.

This chain joins TRBV7-3 and TRBJ2-3, with 10 positions matching TRBD2. Germline V gene data show CDR1 as SGHTA and CDR2 as FQGTGA. The junction had 7 bases not matched to a gene; V was cut back by 8 bases and J by 2 bases. This CDR3 has 15 residues. The CDR3 spells CASALAGEPTDTQYF. The CDR3 bases are TGTGCCAGCGCTCTAGCGGGGGAACCCACAGATACGCAGTATTTT.

The chain recombines TRBV9 with TRBJ2-3; D is unresolved. The germline V gene encodes CDR1 SGDLS and CDR2 YYNGEE. The CDR3 runs 15 residues. V dropped 4 bases and J dropped 4 bases, with 16 bases sitting between them. CDR3 coding DNA: TGTGCCAGCAGCTCCATCGGCGGTGCGGCAGATACGCAGTATTTT. Protein product: CASSSIGGAADTQYF.

The chain is built from TRBV5-6 and TRBJ1-3, with D possibly TRBD1 on 6 matching bases. Germline assignment: CDR1 SGHDT and CDR2 YYEEEE. V was clipped by 3 bases and J by 4 bases, with 17 bases between them. The CDR3 has 16 residues. CDR3 sequence reads: CASSSSLQGHGNTIYF. Here the CDR3 DNA reads TGTGCCAGCAGCTCTAGTTTACAGGGACACGGAAACACCATATATTTT.

The CDR3 sequence is CASSTGLAGYYEQYF. CDR3 in DNA: TGTGCCAGCAGCACGGGACTAGCGGGGTACTACGAGCAGTACTTC. This chain links TRBV6-5 with TRBJ2-7, with 13 bases aligning to TRBD2. Losses at the gene ends were 6 bases for V and 3 bases for J; bases not matched to a gene: 5. The CDR3 extends over 15 amino acids. Looked up from germline, CDR1 is MNHEY and CDR2 is SVGAGI.

This chain connects TRBV10-3 to TRBJ1-4; D is unresolved. Per germline, CDR1 ENHRY and CDR2 SYGVKD. The CDR3 extends over 14 amino acids. Trimming stripped 10 bases from V and 0 bases from J, with 12 bases between. CDR3 sequence reads: CATKQDATNEKLFF. CDR3 nucleotides: TGTGCCACCAAGCAAGATGCAACTAATGAAAAACTGTTTTTT.

V and J are TRBV9 and TRBJ2-7; 8 bases are shared with TRBD1. CDR1 and CDR2 (germline): SGDLS, YYNGEE. The ends lost 0 bases at V and 0 bases at J; junction bases unmatched: 2. The CDR3 extends over 15 amino acids. As DNA, the CDR3 is TGTGCCAGCAGCGTAGCGGGGACAGGCTCCTACGAGCAGTACTTC. It is translated as CASSVAGTGSYEQYF.

The chain joins TRBV9 to TRBJ1-2; TRBD1 aligns across 11 bases. The length of the CDR3 is 16 residues. J lost 5 bases, V lost 0 bases, and 6 bases had no gene match. Per germline, CDR1 SGDLS and CDR2 YYNGEE. DNA of the CDR3: TGTGCCAGCAGCGTAGGGACAGGGGGCGAATTTTATGGCTACACCTTC. Its protein is CASSVGTGGEFYGYTF.

The sample holds a few counts of this clone. CDR3 sequence: CASSLTGWRNEQFF. CDR3 bases: TGTGCCAGCAGTTTAACTGGGTGGCGGAATGAGCAGTTCTTC. The chain joins TRBV27 to TRBJ2-1, with D unclear. Germline V gene data show CDR1 as MNHEY and CDR2 as SMNVEV (reference sequence). The CDR3 runs 14 residues. V lost 2 bases and J 7 bases, leaving 12 bases between the germline ends.

V and J are TRBV7-2 and TRBJ2-3; TRBD2 aligns across 10 bases. Per the germline V gene, CDR1 is SGHTA and CDR2 is FQGNSA. V was clipped by 2 bases and J by 4 bases; unmatched bases: 6. This CDR3 has 16 residues. For the CDR3, the DNA is TGTGCCAGCAGCTTACAGTCCAGCGGGGGGGCAGATACGCAGTATTTT. Amino acids: CASSLQSSGGADTQYF.

The chain carries TRBV14 and TRBJ2-6; 11 positions agree with TRBD1. V was pared by 4 bases and J by 3 bases, with 5 bases of the junction left unmatched. Germline lookup yields CDR1 SGHDN and CDR2 FVKESK. This CDR3 region has 17 residues. The DNA of the CDR3 is TGTGCCAGCAGCCCCAGGACAGGGGGCGTTGGGGCCAACGTCCTGACTTTC. As protein: CASSPRTGGVGANVLTF.

The chain recombines TRBV2 with TRBJ2-2, with D possibly being TRBD1 (6 bases). CDR1 and CDR2 (germline): SNHLY, FYNNEI. This CDR3 is built from 14 residues. Trimming took off 7 bases at V and 0 bases at J, with 9 bases between the two ends. CDR3 sequence: CASKGTPNTGELFF. The CDR3 DNA follows: TGTGCCAGCAAAGGGACACCGAACACCGGGGAGCTGTTTTTT.

The rearrangement uses TRBV7-2 and TRBJ2-2; 7 bases agree with TRBD2. The CDR3 spans 14 residues. The germline V gene encodes CDR1 SGHTA and CDR2 FQGNSA. J lost 6 bases, V lost 6 bases, and 7 bases had no gene match. As DNA, the CDR3 is TGTGCCAGCAGTTCCGCCCGGGGGGCCGGGGAGCTGTTTTTT. Residues: CASSSARGAGELFF.

This sequence joins TRBV10-3 and TRBJ1-1; D perhaps matches TRBD1 (5 bases). The germline V and J ends were trimmed by 0 bases and 0 bases, with 14 bases remaining between them. CDR3 length equals 17 residues. The germline V gene encodes CDR1 ENHRY and CDR2 SYGVKD. The CDR3 sequence is CAISESWGGVMNTEAFF. The CDR3, as DNA: TGTGCCATCAGTGAGTCTTGGGGGGGGGTAATGAACACTGAAGCTTTCTTT.

This chain uses TRBV29-1 with TRBJ1-1, with 8 bases lining up with TRBD1. The CDR3 has 15 amino acids. J was trimmed by 0 bases and V by 4 bases; bases with no gene match: 7. The germline V gene encodes CDR1 SQVTM and CDR2 ANQGSEA. Written as DNA, the CDR3 is TGCAGCGTTGGTGCAGGGGGCGGGATGAACACTGAAGCTTTCTTT. It yields the protein CSVGAGGGMNTEAFF.

The chain uses TRBV7-9 and TRBJ2-3; TRBD1 agrees at 9 bases. There are 15 residues in the CDR3. Germline V gene data show CDR1 as SEHNR and CDR2 as FQNEAQ (reference sequence). V gave up 4 bases and J gave up 3 bases; unmatched junction bases: 5. The CDR3 coding sequence is TGTGCCAGCAGCTCGGGGACAGGGAAAACAGATACGCAGTATTTT. The encoded protein is CASSSGTGKTDTQYF.

In DNA, the CDR3 is TGTGCCAGTAGAACCTGGGACAGGGGGATAGTCTACACCTTC. It specifies CASRTWDRGIVYTF. The genes are TRBV19 and TRBJ1-2; 11 nucleotides line up with TRBD1. V was clipped by 6 bases and J by 10 bases; unmatched bases: 10. CDR1 and CDR2 (germline): LNHDA, SQIVND (reference sequence). The CDR3 contains 14 residues.

V is TRBV5-8 and J is TRBJ1-2; 9 nucleotides line up with TRBD1. After removal of 4 bases from V and 5 bases from J, the junction contained 6 bases not matched to a gene. The V gene's germline CDR1 is SGHTS and CDR2 YDEGEE. The CDR3 runs to 14 residues. This CDR3 is CASSRAGTGYGYTF. In nucleotides, the CDR3 is TGTGCCAGCAGCCGCGCCGGGACAGGGTATGGCTACACCTTC.

The chain recombines TRBV24-1 with TRBJ2-2; D perhaps matches TRBD1 (5 bases). The V and J ends lost 3 bases and 5 bases respectively, with 9 bases between them. In germline, CDR1 is KGHDR, CDR2 SFDVKD. The length of the CDR3 is 14 residues. CDR3 coding DNA: TGTGCCACCAGTGATCCCCAGGGTACCGGGGAGCTGTTTTTT. It is translated as CATSDPQGTGELFF.

The rearrangement links TRBV7-8 to TRBJ2-6; a possible D gene is TRBD2 (6 bases). There are 17 residues in the CDR3. The V and J ends lost 0 bases and 1 base respectively, with 10 bases between them. Germline CDR1 SGHVS, CDR2 FQNEAQ. CDR3 nucleotides: TGTGCCAGCAGCTTAGCTGGAGGAGGGTCTGGGGCCAACGTCCTGACTTTC. Translating it yields CASSLAGGGSGANVLTF.

This clone showed up just a few times. The gene calls are TRBV14 and TRBJ2-5, with D perhaps matching TRBD2 (5 bases). From germline, CDR1 is SGHDN and CDR2 FVKESK. The V and J ends lost 4 bases and 5 bases respectively, with 17 bases between them. CDR3 length: 15 residues. The CDR3 here is CASSPRGGPVETQYF. CDR3 DNA sequence: TGTGCCAGCAGCCCCCGGGGTGGGCCAGTTGAGACCCAGTACTTC. The complete variable domain, with remaining parts taken from reference TRBV14 and TRBJ2-5, reads EAGVTQFPSHSVIEKGQTVTLRCDPISGHDNLYWYRRVMGKEIKFLLHFVKESKQDESGMPNNRFLAERTGGTYSTLKVQPAELEDSGVYFCASSPRGGPVETQYFGPGTRLLVL.

The rearrangement uses TRBV5-4 and TRBJ2-7, with TRBD1 as a possible D gene (5 bases). The V gene's germline CDR1 is SGHNT and CDR2 YYREEE (reference sequence). This CDR3 contains 13 residues. V was clipped by 1 base and J by 6 bases, with 11 bases between them. Written as DNA, the CDR3 is TGTGCCAGCAGCTTGAATATAAGGGGCGAGCAGTACTTC. Encoded protein: CASSLNIRGEQYF.

The CDR3 region is CASSLASRQGDSPLHF. In nucleotides, the CDR3 is TGTGCCAGCAGCTTAGCGAGTCGACAGGGAGATTCACCCCTCCACTTT. V and J are TRBV7-6 and TRBJ1-6; 7 bases match TRBD1. The V and J ends lost 0 bases and 8 bases, in that order; junction bases with no gene match: 7. The CDR3 has 16 residues. Germline V gives CDR1 SGHVS, CDR2 FNYEAQ. Full variable domain (outside the CDR3, taken from reference TRBV7-6 and TRBJ1-6): GAGVSQSPRYKVTKRGQDVALRCDPISGHVSLYWYRQALGQGPEFLTYFNYEAQQDKSGLPNDRFSAERPEGSISTLTIQRTEQRDSAMYRCASSLASRQGDSPLHFGNGTRLTVT.